What follows are 25 T cell receptor beta chains derived from one specimen sequenced in a study of vaccination effects on CD4 cells after COVID-19. The antigens these receptors bind are not known. In the ViraFEST assay, antigen-specific CD4+ clonotypes were identified by expansion after peptide-pool stimulation. At the end of 9 to 11 days of culture, CD4+ T cells were isolated. Participants were vaccinated with two doses of either the BNT162b2 or mRNA-1273 vaccine. Profiled with immunoSEQ multiplex PCR; TCRdb holds only in-frame clones, not every one. Among 70,000 to 85,000 clones listed, around 81% were seen once. Source: CD4+ T cells from PBMCs cultured with HCoV-229E spike peptides, taken after COVID-19 vaccination. All receptors come from a human donor who received a COVID-19 vaccine.

This chain uses TRBV6-5 with TRBJ2-1, with D hard to call. The germline V gene has CDR1 MNHEY and CDR2 SVGAGI. The V gene lost 2 bases and the J gene lost 9 bases, with 5 bases spanning the gap. The CDR3 has 11 residues. Written as DNA, the CDR3 is TGTGCCAGCAGTTACCTATTTGAGCAGTTCTTC. As protein: CASSYLFEQFF.

This chain joins TRBV5-1 and TRBJ1-1; weak D call: TRBD1 (6 bases). Trimming stripped 0 bases from V and 3 bases from J, with 12 bases between. The CDR3 runs to 15 residues. Germline CDR1 is SGHRS and CDR2 is YFSETQ. The CDR3 DNA reads TGCGCCAGCAGCTTGGGGAGGGGGGGGGACACTGAAGCTTTCTTT. Protein: CASSLGRGGDTEAFF.

This clone was picked up a small number of times. J is TRBJ2-1 and V is TRBV19, with D unclear. The CDR3 runs 16 residues. Germline loops: CDR1 LNHDA, CDR2 SQIVND (reference sequence). Trimming cost V 4 bases and J 8 bases, with 21 bases left between them. In nucleotides, the CDR3 is TGTGCCAGTAGTAATCGTGACACCTGGAAGGGTCATGAGCAGTTCTTC. Its protein product is CASSNRDTWKGHEQFF.

This clone appeared a few times. The V and J genes are TRBV4-1 and TRBJ2-2; D is uncertain. The CDR3 runs to 14 residues. Trimming removed 0 bases at V and 4 bases at J, with 6 bases between. Looked up from germline, CDR1 is MGHRA and CDR2 is YSYEKL. As DNA, the CDR3 is TGCGCCAGCAGCCAAGATCCGGCCACCGGGGAGCTGTTTTTT. Translating it yields CASSQDPATGELFF.

The V call is TRBV12-3 or TRBV12-4, the J call TRBJ2-3; D not resolved. V was trimmed by 5 bases and J by 0 bases, leaving 6 bases between them. This CDR3 region has 13 residues. The CDR3 bases are TGTGCCAGCAGTGTTTTTAGCACAGATACGCAGTATTTT. It encodes CASSVFSTDTQYF.

The chain has TRBV19 and TRBJ1-1; D might be TRBD1 (5 bases). V lost 3 bases to trimming and J lost 3 bases, with 14 bases between them. CDR1 and CDR2 from the germline V gene are LNHDA and SQIVND (reference sequence). This CDR3 contains 15 residues. For the CDR3, the DNA is TGTGCCAGTAGTATTCTGGGGGGAGAGCACACTGAAGCTTTCTTT. Its protein product is CASSILGGEHTEAFF.

The table lists this clone with a count of one. The chain uses TRBV24-1 and TRBJ1-2, with TRBD1 identical over 10 bases. The germline gives CDR1 KGHDR, CDR2 SFDVKD. The CDR3 runs to 16 residues. Losses at the gene ends were 4 bases for V and 8 bases for J; bases not matched to a gene: 12. The CDR3, as DNA: TGTGCCACCAGTGACCCCAGACAGGGGGCTTCCCCCGGCTACACCTTC. It codes for CATSDPRQGASPGYTF.

The chain employs TRBV7-3 and TRBJ2-3, with 7 bases fitting TRBD1. The CDR3 has 15 residues. The V gene's germline CDR1 is SGHTA and CDR2 FQGTGA. V trimming: 4 bases; J trimming: 5 bases; junction bases outside the gene matches: 9. For the CDR3, the DNA is TGTGCCAGCAGCTCCCGACAGGGCGTGGGAGATACGCAGTATTTT. It yields the protein CASSSRQGVGDTQYF.

In its sample, this clone was seen a few times. This chain uses TRBV12-5 with TRBJ1-5, with 7 bases identical to TRBD1. V lost 6 bases to trimming and J lost 15 bases; unmatched junction nucleotides: 14. This CDR3 region has 13 residues. CDR1 is LGHNT and CDR2 is FRNRAP in the germline V gene. The CDR3: CASGPDRVGMWHF. The CDR3 DNA follows: TGTGCTAGTGGACCAGACAGGGTAGGGATGTGGCATTTT.

This clone was seen a few times. This chain's CDR3 is CASSPGGNWQPQHF. Written as DNA, the CDR3 is TGTGCCAGCAGCCCTGGGGGCAATTGGCAGCCCCAGCATTTT. The chain links TRBV2 to TRBJ1-5, with D possibly TRBD1 on 6 matching bases. Germline V CDR1 and CDR2: SNHLY, FYNNEI. V was cut by 6 bases and J by 7 bases, with 16 bases left in between. There are 14 residues in the CDR3.

The genes are TRBV2 and TRBJ1-1; the D gene is possibly TRBD1 (6 bases). The CDR3 runs 15 residues. Germline values: CDR1 SNHLY, CDR2 FYNNEI. Trimming took 2 bases from V and 7 from J, leaving 17 bases between them. The CDR3 DNA sequence: TGTGCCAGCAGTGAATTTAGGGGGGCTCACGGTGAAGCTTTCTTT. Amino acids: CASSEFRGAHGEAFF. The full variable domain, with the rest looked up from reference TRBV2 and TRBJ1-1, is EPEVTQTPSHQVTQMGQEVILRCVPISNHLYFYWYRQILGQKVEFLVSFYNNEISEKSEIFDDQFSVERPDGSNFTLKIRSTKLEDSAMYFCASSEFRGAHGEAFFGQGTRLTVV.

This chain connects TRBV27 to TRBJ1-4; 7 bases map to TRBD1. The J segment lost 7 bases and the V segment lost 6 bases, leaving 8 bases of the junction unmatched. The CDR3 is 14 amino acids. The germline gives CDR1 MNHEY, CDR2 SMNVEV (reference sequence). The CDR3 protein is CASRPTGAGEKLFF. CDR3 coding DNA: TGTGCCAGCAGACCCACAGGGGCCGGTGAAAAACTGTTTTTT.

The CDR3 DNA follows: TGCGCCAGCAGCTTGGGGACGGCCACCGGGGAGCTGTTTTTT. Residues: CASSLGTATGELFF. This chain uses TRBV5-1 with TRBJ2-2; D unresolved. The V gene lost 0 bases and the J gene lost 4 bases, with 7 bases spanning the gap. Looked up from germline, CDR1 is SGHRS and CDR2 is YFSETQ. The CDR3 extends over 14 amino acids.

This clone was detected only once. V gene TRBV29-1 combines with J gene TRBJ1-3; D unresolved. The germline V gene encodes CDR1 SQVTM and CDR2 ANQGSEA. This CDR3 comprises 13 residues. V lost 4 bases, J lost 0 bases, and 7 bases lay in between. In nucleotides, the CDR3 is TGCAGCGTTGGGGCCCTCTCTGGAAACACCATATATTTT. It is translated as CSVGALSGNTIYF.

A single count supports this clone. This sequence joins TRBV5-1 and TRBJ2-3; a weak D match, TRBD2 (6 bases). Germline CDR1 is SGHRS and CDR2 is YFSETQ. Trimming stripped 4 bases from V and 3 bases from J, with 21 bases between. This CDR3 has 17 amino acids. The CDR3 coding sequence is TGCGCCAGCAGCCTGGGTGGAGGGGCCGGGGATACAGATACGCAGTATTTT. Protein product: CASSLGGGAGDTDTQYF.

This clone occurred a few times. The V call is TRBV18, the J call TRBJ1-2; the match to TRBD1 covers 7 bases. Germline CDR1 reads KGHSH; CDR2 reads LQKENI. With V trimmed by 3 bases and J by 3 bases, 4 bases remained unmatched. The length of the CDR3 is 14 residues. For the CDR3, the DNA is TGTGCCAGCTCACCGTCAGGGGGTGACTATGGCTACACCTTC. Translation: CASSPSGGDYGYTF.

The genes are TRBV2 and TRBJ2-5; 11 bases are shared with TRBD2. CDR1 is SNHLY, CDR2 FYNNEI, per germline. Trimming cost V 2 bases and J 5 bases; bases outside gene matches: 7. This CDR3 has 16 amino acids. CDR3 coding DNA: TGTGCCAGCAGTGAATGGGGTAGCGGGGGGGCCGAGACCCAGTACTTC. It translates to CASSEWGSGGAETQYF. The full variable domain, completed using reference TRBV2 and TRBJ2-5, is EPEVTQTPSHQVTQMGQEVILRCVPISNHLYFYWYRQILGQKVEFLVSFYNNEISEKSEIFDDQFSVERPDGSNFTLKIRSTKLEDSAMYFCASSEWGSGGAETQYFGPGTRLLVL.

The rearrangement links TRBV7-6 to TRBJ1-1; D gene unclear. Germline V gives CDR1 SGHVS, CDR2 FNYEAQ. The length of the CDR3 is 15 residues. The germline V and J ends were trimmed by 1 base and 0 bases, with 9 bases remaining between them. The CDR3 DNA is TGTGCCAGCAGCTTAGTGGAGGGTTTGAACACTGAAGCTTTCTTT. Protein sequence: CASSLVEGLNTEAFF.

V gene TRBV10-3 combines with J gene TRBJ2-5; maybe TRBD1 (5 bases). The CDR3 spans 14 residues. Looked up from germline, CDR1 is ENHRY and CDR2 is SYGVKD. V was shortened by 9 bases and J by 1 base, with 15 bases between the two germline ends. The CDR3 DNA sequence: TGTGCCATATTCCAGGGTGCCACCCAAGAGACCCAGTACTTC. It codes for CAIFQGATQETQYF.

J is TRBJ2-1 and V is TRBV29-1, with 7 bases lining up with TRBD1. With 8 bases clipped from V and 4 bases from J, the junction kept 8 bases outside the gene matches. The CDR3 is made up of 13 amino acids. CDR1 and CDR2 (germline): SQVTM, ANQGSEA. The CDR3 sequence is CSLRDSKYNEQFF. The CDR3 region has the DNA TGCAGCCTCCGGGACAGTAAATACAATGAGCAGTTCTTC.

This clone was seen only once. V and J are TRBV10-1 and TRBJ2-3, with TRBD2 matching 8 bases. J was trimmed by 11 bases and V by 2 bases; bases with no gene match: 12. Germline-derived CDR1 and CDR2 are WNHNN and SYGVQD (reference sequence). There are 15 residues in the CDR3. The chain's CDR3 is CASSEAGGLLGVQYF. DNA of the CDR3: TGCGCCAGCAGTGAGGCGGGGGGCCTACTAGGGGTGCAGTATTTT.

The chain couples TRBV3-1 (or the pseudogene TRBV3-2) to TRBJ2-5, with 12 bases fitting TRBD2. Losses at the gene ends were 2 bases for V and 5 bases for J; bases not matched to a gene: 9. The CDR3 covers 17 residues. The germline V gene has CDR1 LGHDT and CDR2 YNNKEL (reference sequence). CDR3 amino acids: CASSQPASGGAGETQYF. CDR3 nucleotides: TGTGCCAGCAGCCAACCGGCTAGCGGGGGGGCCGGGGAGACCCAGTACTTC.

J is TRBJ1-2 and V is TRBV7-6; D possibly corresponds to TRBD1 (5 bases). V dropped 2 bases and J dropped 8 bases, with 15 bases sitting between them. The CDR3 loop spans 14 amino acids. In germline, CDR1 is SGHVS, CDR2 FNYEAQ. The CDR3 bases are TGTGCCAGCAGCTTAAGCCGGGACCCCCAGGGCTACACCTTC. Translating gives CASSLSRDPQGYTF. Variable domain in full (rest from reference TRBV7-6 and TRBJ1-2): GAGVSQSPRYKVTKRGQDVALRCDPISGHVSLYWYRQALGQGPEFLTYFNYEAQQDKSGLPNDRFSAERPEGSISTLTIQRTEQRDSAMYRCASSLSRDPQGYTFGSGTRLTVV.

The chain links TRBV6-5 to TRBJ2-3, with a weak D call TRBD1 (5 bases). The germline V gene encodes CDR1 MNHEY and CDR2 SVGAGI. The V end lost 8 bases, the J end lost 6 bases, and 12 bases lay between the germline ends. There are 12 residues in the CDR3. The CDR3 sequence: CASGPRDDTQYF. The DNA of the CDR3 is TGTGCCAGCGGCCCCAGGGATGATACGCAGTATTTT.

The chain's CDR3 is CASSPLLDSVLTGGTDTQYF. In DNA, the CDR3 is TGTGCCAGCAGTCCCCTACTGGACAGCGTACTTACAGGAGGCACAGATACGCAGTATTTT. This chain uses TRBV2 with TRBJ2-3, with a weak D call TRBD1 (6 bases). Germline V gene data show CDR1 as SNHLY and CDR2 as FYNNEI. This CDR3 has 20 residues. V was pared by 5 bases and J by 1 base, with 28 bases between.